These T cell receptor beta chains were read from a single sample in a study of naive and memory T cell subsets. MiXCR, run by TCRdb on the UMI-ligation and nested PCR reads, gives a single entry per CDR3 protein. Altogether approximately 150,000 distinct CDR3 sequences are present, 20% to 25% being singletons, with the ten largest covering about 0.11%. The material sequenced was naive CD4+ T cells from blood. These receptors were collected from a human donor in good health. Each CDR3 is given with its conserved first and last residue. The D gene is left open where the match is weak.

v_call d_call cdr3_aa
TRBV29-1 - CSVEGPRRTEAFF
TRBV2 - CASLFESSYNSPLHF
TRBV29-1 - CSVYRDQNTEAFF
TRBV7-2 TRBD2 CASSQRGGRAQDEQYF
TRBV12-3/TRBV12-4 TRBD2 CASILSGSRDEQFF
TRBV7-2 TRBD2 CASSLSGTSDYNEQFF
TRBV20-1 - CSASGHLNTEAFF
TRBV11-2 - CASSQRVYNEQFF
TRBV29-1 TRBD1 CSLGQGDYGYTF
TRBV29-1 - CSVEEGGGVNTEAFF
TRBV10-3 - CAISSGLADREQYF
TRBV27 - CASGAYGRTTYGYTF
TRBV6-2/TRBV6-3 - CASSYEGIWNEQFF
TRBV5-1 TRBD2 CASSSYTSGKRRELFF
TRBV12-3/TRBV12-4 TRBD1 CASSFLYGQGRGNIQYF
TRBV5-1 - CASRVVGGSYEQYF
TRBV6-5 - CASWGENSYNEQFF
TRBV29-1 TRBD2 CSVTGTSGSLDTQYF
TRBV9 - CASSAHLNSEQYF
TRBV6-5 - CASQENGGYEQYF
TRBV7-2 - CASSLVTGRTDTQYF
TRBV13 - CASSYRSTGELFF
TRBV6-5 - CASSYSYRTSGANVLTF
TRBV14 - CASSQGLISYEQYF
TRBV18 TRBD1 CASSSPTGTGEKLFF
TRBV5-1 TRBD2 CASSPRTSGSGEETQYF
TRBV20-1 - CSARAQGNEQFF
TRBV6-1 - CASSEAGRDRGAFF
TRBV3-1 - CASSQRTRITTDTQYF
TRBV29-1 TRBD1 CSVYRGREETQYF
TRBV18 - CASSPMNTEAFF
TRBV15 - CATSPGAPTGELFF
TRBV6-5 - CASSYSGPVLGNTIYF
TRBV28 - CATVRDNYEQYF
TRBV4-3 - CASSQATGNTIYF
TRBV3-1 TRBD2 CASSFVSGRAQEQFF
TRBV29-1 - CSALGQGIITEAFF
TRBV7-6 - CASSLGRTGELFF
TRBV12-3/TRBV12-4 - CASSAGTRGTEAFF
TRBV10-3 - CAISESQREQYF
TRBV5-1 - CASSPTRGGPAYEQYF
TRBV3-1 - CASSQIQGITEAFF
TRBV9 TRBD1 CASSVKTGGEQYF
TRBV28 TRBD1 CASRTGGFNQPQHF
TRBV13 - CASSSTGRANVLTF
TRBV7-9 - CASSPLQGRGQETQYF
TRBV20-1 - CSARSGLFTNEQFF
TRBV9 TRBD1 CASSSQGGSYNEQFF
TRBV7-6 TRBD2 CASSPHGTSGTGELFF
TRBV25-1 TRBD1 CASSDRDRGRNEQFF
TRBV7-2 - CASSPGHEYEQYF